This T cell receptor (beta chain) was sequenced in a study of T cells in Graves' hyperthyroidism and ophthalmopathy (dated by TCRdb to between 2017 and 2020). As for the study more broadly: Peripheral blood was collected at initial diagnosis, before any treatment. Following sampling, methimazole starting at 30 mg daily was given to hyperthyroidism patients, and high-dose intravenous methylprednisolone was given to ophthalmopathy patients. The study also compared thyroid tissue and blood T-cell repertoires from several Graves' hyperthyroidism patients. TCR V-J signatures able to tell the groups apart were searched for in a discovery cohort of 95 or so patients, of whom 43 had Graves' ophthalmopathy and roughly 57 had stable Graves' hyperthyroidism. According to the paper, TCR Vbeta CDR3 sequencing was carried out on roughly 130 peripheral blood samples, which came from over 40 ophthalmopathy, 75 to 80 hyperthyroidism and roughly 17 progressor patients. An independent validation cohort of fewer than 20 hyperthyroidism patients and roughly 16 patients who later progressed to ophthalmopathy tested prospective prediction of ophthalmopathy. The 80 to 100 discovery patients were randomly divided into training and test sets at a 7:3 ratio. The investigation overall reported the following: A model built on a 13 V-J signature distinguished ophthalmopathy from stable hyperthyroidism, reaching roughly 88% sensitivity and around 81% specificity in cross-validation and 80%/75% in testing. Most expanded thyroid clonotypes (frequency above 0.001) were also found in blood, which suggests that blood repertoires may mirror thyroid immune responses. In validation, the model predicted progression to ophthalmopathy with over 60% sensitivity and roughly 75% specificity, a median of about 6 months before onset. No statistical method was used to fix the sample size in advance, and group allocation was not hidden from the investigators.

The TCR beta CDR3 regions were amplified from the RNA transcripts. For the first round of RT-PCR on the TCR CDR3, the HTBI primer set was used together with the Qiagen OneStep RT-PCR kit. The libraries were constructed in a second round of multiplex PCR and then size-selected and purified. Paired-end sequencing of the libraries was performed with 100 bp reads on an Illumina HiSeq2000. The study's processing was this. SOAPnuke was used to process the raw data, throwing out any read that contained adapters or uncalled bases, had a mean Phred below 15, or lacked an exact constant-primer or identifier match. COPE v1.2.5 was used to merge the high-quality paired reads, and each unique nucleotide sequence was defined as a clonotype. Clonotypes were aligned to IMGT TRBV, TRBD and TRBJ reference segments using MiTCR v1.1. The analysis included only V-J combinations with a frequency above 0.0001, which together covered 99% to 99.2% of the repertoires. The TCS score was defined as F50 (clonal expansion) divided by E x V (chaos), with BLOSUM62-based TCRdist calculated between CDR3 peptides within each V-J. Welch's t-statistics and random forest reduced 450 to 600 V-J features to under 15, which were used in a naive Bayes classifier (R e1071). TCRdb itself trimmed the public reads at Q25 with fastp, ran MiXCR and retained productive beta chains. Rows merge per CDR3 protein into single entries with the most common DNA and genes. TCRdb assigned the V and J calls; the authors' analysis was not used. This sample gives more than 500,000 distinct CDR3 sequences in total; 14% of them show up just once. Around 14% of the sample is held by the ten biggest clonotypes.

Stable Graves' hyperthyroidism was defined as the absence of progression to ophthalmopathy over 18 months of follow-up. Hyperthyroidism patients were newly diagnosed, with disease duration under 2 months, and aged 18 to 65 years. Any patient with an uncontrolled infection, another autoimmune disease, pregnancy or lactation was excluded. Diagnoses were based on clinical symptoms, serum thyroxine and TRAb, thyroid ultrasound and orbital computed tomography. Ficoll-Paque density gradient centrifugation was used to isolate PBMCs from around 10 ml of fresh peripheral blood. Total RNA was extracted with Trizol reagent, and quality was checked on an Agilent 2100 Bioanalyzer. The CDR3 runs 15 residues from the cysteine to the phenylalanine. Only the CDR3 part of the read is kept: 45 bases, read in frame from the first base. CDR1 and CDR2 were assigned from the germline V gene as KGHSH and LQKENI. V drops 4 bases and J drops 2 bases, leaving 13 bases in between.

This clonotype was picked up many times. The antigen it recognizes is unknown. Per-nucleotide qualities are absent, and no much larger clonotype sits a single base away. The chain employs TRBV18 and TRBJ2-3, with the D gene not clear enough to name. Material: blood. This receptor was taken from a woman in her thirties or forties with Graves' hyperthyroidism. CDR3 reads: CASSLMDPNTDTQYF. The DNA reads as follows: TGTGCCAGCTCACTAATGGATCCAAACACAGATACGCAGTATTTT.